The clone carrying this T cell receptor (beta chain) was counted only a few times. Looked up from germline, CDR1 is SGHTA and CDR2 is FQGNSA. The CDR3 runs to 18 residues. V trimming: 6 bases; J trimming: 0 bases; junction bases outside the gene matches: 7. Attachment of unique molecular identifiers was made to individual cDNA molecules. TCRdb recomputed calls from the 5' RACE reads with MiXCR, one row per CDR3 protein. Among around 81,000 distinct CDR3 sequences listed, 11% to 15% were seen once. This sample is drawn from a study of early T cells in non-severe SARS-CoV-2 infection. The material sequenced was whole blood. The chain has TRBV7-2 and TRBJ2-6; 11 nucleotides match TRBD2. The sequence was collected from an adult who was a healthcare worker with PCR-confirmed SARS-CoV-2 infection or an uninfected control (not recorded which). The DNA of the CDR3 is TGTGCCAGCAGACCACTAGCGGGGGCCTTCTCTGGGGCCAACGTCCTGACTTTC. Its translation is CASRPLAGAFSGANVLTF.